This T cell receptor beta chain originates from a study of cytotoxic CD8 clonotypes in ibrutinib-treated CLL. Study summary: In all, 10 to 11 patients were relapsed/refractory, approximately 15 were treatment-naive and 17 to 18 were IGHV unmutated.

In this sample, this clone turned up a few times. The antigen is not known. The CDR3 loop spans 14 amino acids. V was trimmed by 0 bases and J by 5 bases, leaving 7 bases between them. Looked up from germline, CDR1 is MNHNY and CDR2 is SVGAGI (reference sequence). Produced via immunoSEQ multiplex PCR; TCRdb's table is partial and in-frame only. The sample comprises roughly 200,000 clones, roughly 72% of which are singletons, and 13% rests with the top ten. Findings and caveats of the study: The study found clonality rose at ibrutinib response, then fell toward baseline at progression. Public clonotypes, found uncommonly, either contracted or stayed stable on treatment.

The sequence was obtained from a human donor with chronic lymphocytic leukemia. Sequencing used PBMCs, obtained after 24 months of ibrutinib treatment. The V gene is TRBV6-6, the J gene TRBJ2-2; D remains ambiguous. The CDR3, as DNA: TGTGCCAGCAGTTACTCGTGGGATACCGGGGAGCTGTTTTTT. Amino acids: CASSYSWDTGELFF.